This T cell receptor beta chain was obtained from a study of blood T cells in healthy people across ages (dated by TCRdb to about 2015). Context from the whole study: In model experiments, template switching captured about one uniquely barcoded TCR beta cDNA molecule for every two T cells. The donors were split into four age groups: young (average about 16 years), middle-aged (around 37), aged (roughly 68) and long-lived (under 90). The study analyzed two additional independent replicas of 1 million unique cDNA reads from the same blood draw for two donors, one aged 18 to 29 and one aged 80 or older. Donors of different ages were randomly distributed across sequencing lanes to avoid experimental bias. Age-related changes in TCR beta repertoire diversity were measured in the study by deep sequencing normalized with unique cDNA molecular identifiers. The research as a whole found: Estimates of total diversity from one million sequenced T cells were regarded as lower bounds and underestimates. Compared with the aged group, the long-lived group had more naive CD4+ T cells, fewer expanded clones and increased TCR diversity, a pattern suggesting age selection. Since profiling was done on bulk unsorted PBMCs, naive and antigen-experienced compartments could not be conclusively compared. There was a strong correlation between observed TCR beta diversity and the percentage of naive T cells measured by flow cytometry. As age increased, observed TCR beta diversity per million T cells dropped in a roughly linear way, and a significant reduction was already evident by age 40. Because donor CMV infection status was unknown, age-related changes in expanded clonotypes were potentially confounded.

There are a few counts of this clonotype. Its antigen target is currently unknown. Per-nucleotide qualities are absent, and no much larger clonotype sits a single base away. Systemically healthy Caucasian individuals from Russia, around 39 in total and aged about 6 to 100 years, were included as donors. Each donor gave ten milliliters of peripheral blood, collected into EDTA-treated Vacutainer tubes. Ficoll-Paque density-gradient centrifugation was used to isolate PBMCs, with at least 7 million per sample. Total RNA was extracted from PBMCs with Trizol reagent, with at least 6 micrograms obtained per sample. The percentages of naive CD45RAhigh/CD27high T cells were determined by flow cytometry on a PBMC aliquot from every donor. The cysteine opens and the phenylalanine closes a CDR3 of 18 amino acids. The only DNA kept is the CDR3, 54 bases in frame from the first base. The germline V gene encodes CDR1 LGHDT and CDR2 YNNKEL (reference sequence).

Libraries were prepared through 5' RACE. This sample was sequenced with an Illumina HiSeq 2500. A second PCR of roughly 7 to 11 cycles was performed with a sample-barcoded 5' primer and a J-beta primer mix. A unique molecular identifier was introduced onto each TCR beta cDNA molecule by a template-switch 5' adaptor carrying 12 random nucleotides. At least 3 million CDR3-containing paired-end reads were obtained from each sample. First-strand cDNA synthesis was performed from all RNA using the Mint cDNA synthesis kit, with priming by a TRBC-specific oligonucleotide. Following uracil-DNA glycosylase treatment, all cDNA underwent a first 18-cycle PCR with the universal primers M1SS and BC2_uni_R. In the original analysis: Each sample was normalized by randomly selecting 1 million high-quality reads, each carrying a distinct molecular identifier. Reads with shared molecular identifiers were discarded instead of being binned into consensus sequences. MiTCR, set to a Q25 quality threshold and the strictest error-elimination algorithm, was used for CDR3 identification, clonotype clustering and error correction. A nonparametric unseen species model using Euler transformation provided a lower-bound estimate of total TCR beta diversity. TCRdb cleaned the public reads at Q25 with fastp, built clones with MiXCR and kept in-frame beta chains. When rows share a CDR3 protein, they turn into one entry using the most common DNA and genes. These V and J calls rely on TCRdb rather than the paper's analysis. This sample has 550,000 to 650,000 distinct CDR3 sequences in its table, and around 31% of those were observed once. The ten largest clones represent around 16% of the sample.

This TCR derives from a woman aged 80 or over in good health. Sequenced input: blood. The chain links TRBV3-1 with TRBJ2-1; 11 central nucleotides agree with TRBD2. The last part of the DNA fits TRBJ2-7 better; the J call may be wrong. The DNA reads as follows: TGTGCCAGCAGCCACCAAGGGTCGGGACTAGCGGCCTACAATGAGCAGTACTTC. This encodes CASSHQGSGLAAYNEQYF.